This TCR beta chain was captured by sequencing in a study of identical twins. TCRdb passed the 5' RACE reads through MiXCR, listing each CDR3 protein once. The table shows about 570,000 distinct CDR3 sequences, with 9.6% occurring only once. V was cut by 6 bases and J by 7 bases, with 12 bases left in between. Per germline, CDR1 SQVTM and CDR2 ANQGSEA. The CDR3 has 12 amino acids. This sample was shared with a second study, whose subject was yellow fever vaccine responses in identical twins.

The source is a woman aged 18-29 years in good health. V usage is TRBV29-1 and J usage is TRBJ2-2; possibly TRBD2 for D (5 bases). The sequenced sample was PBMCs. The CDR3 sequence: CSVRTGSGELFF. Written as DNA, the CDR3 is TGCAGCGTCCGAACGGGGAGCGGGGAGCTGTTTTTT.